The 21 T cell receptor beta chains below were found in one sample sequenced in a study of blood T cell repertoires in COVID-19. TCRdb's copy holds only in-frame clones and misses some; the assay was immunoSEQ multiplex PCR. The table shows fewer than 150,000 clones, with under 90% occurring only once. Sequencing was performed on PBMCs or T cells enriched from blood (not recorded which). The origin of the receptors is a woman aged 18-29 years who had been exposed to COVID-19.

The CDR3: CASSYEGTVSAYEQYF. CDR3 DNA sequence: TGTGCCAGCAGTTACGAGGGGACAGTATCGGCCTACGAGCAGTACTTC. This chain links TRBV6-5 with TRBJ2-7, with TRBD1 identical over 7 bases. Germline-derived CDR1 and CDR2 are MNHEY and SVGAGI. The CDR3 contains 16 residues. The V segment lost 2 bases and the J segment 2 bases; nucleotides outside the gene matches: 9.

This clone was recorded a few times. The genes are TRBV6-5 and TRBJ1-2; possible D gene TRBD1, 6 bases. This CDR3 region has 13 residues. From germline, CDR1 is MNHEY and CDR2 SVGAGI. V lost 6 bases and J lost 2, with 10 bases in between. In DNA form, the CDR3 reads TGTGCCAGCAGATATGACAGGAACTATGGCTACACCTTC. It translates to CASRYDRNYGYTF.

The rearrangement joins TRBV19 to TRBJ1-5; D uncertain. V lost 10 bases and J lost 0, with 13 bases in between. Germline CDR1 LNHDA, CDR2 SQIVND (reference sequence). CDR3 length: 14 residues. In nucleotides, the CDR3 is TGTGCCACCGTAGACATTGGTAGCAATCAGCCCCAGCATTTT. Protein sequence: CATVDIGSNQPQHF.

This clone has more than one count but fewer than ten. The rearrangement joins TRBV30 to TRBJ2-7; TRBD2 might be the D (6 bases). In germline, CDR1 is GTSNPN, CDR2 SVGIG (reference sequence). Between the trimmed V and J ends, which lost 0 bases and 0 bases, there was a span of 12 bases. CDR3 length: 15 residues. CDR3 region: CAWSVFGGSSYEQYF. CDR3 bases: TGTGCCTGGAGTGTATTCGGGGGAAGCTCCTACGAGCAGTACTTC.

V is TRBV4-2 and J is TRBJ2-7; 7 bases map to TRBD1. From germline, CDR1 is LGHNA and CDR2 YNFKEQ. The CDR3 runs to 14 residues. V gave up 1 base and J gave up 2 bases; unmatched junction bases: 2. The CDR3 reads CASSQAGQTYEQYF. DNA of the CDR3: TGTGCCAGCAGCCAAGCGGGACAGACCTACGAGCAGTACTTC.

The V gene is TRBV2, the J gene TRBJ2-3; no reliable D call. CDR1 SNHLY and CDR2 FYNNEI come from the germline V gene. The CDR3 has 11 amino acids. V lost 4 bases and J 9 bases, leaving 8 bases between the germline ends. The DNA of the CDR3 is TGTGCCAGCAGTGGGCCCAACACGCAGTATTTT. It specifies CASSGPNTQYF.

This clone was detected only once. The chain links TRBV23-1 to TRBJ1-5; 7 bases line up with TRBD1. TRBV23-1 is an ORF, with its function uncertain. The CDR3 runs to 15 residues. After removal of 7 bases from V and 6 bases from J, the junction contained 12 bases not matched to a gene. In DNA form, the CDR3 reads TGCGCCAGCAATTTTAAGGGGGCCGTTTCTCAGCCCCAGCATTTT. It encodes CASNFKGAVSQPQHF.

V and J are TRBV3-1 (or the pseudogene TRBV3-2) and TRBJ1-3, with TRBD1 matching 8 bases. The CDR3 runs to 16 residues. J lost 0 bases, V lost 2 bases, and 3 bases had no gene match. Germline V gene sequence: CDR1 LGHDT, CDR2 YNNKEL (reference sequence). The CDR3 nucleotides read TGTGCCAGCAGCCAACATGGGACAGGCTCTGGAAACACCATATATTTT. Translating it yields CASSQHGTGSGNTIYF.

This clone was counted between two and nine times. The chain recombines TRBV27 with TRBJ2-7; D gene ambiguous. CDR1 MNHEY and CDR2 SMNVEV come from the germline V gene (reference sequence). This CDR3 region has 13 residues. Trimming pared 4 bases from V and 2 bases from J, leaving 9 bases between. The DNA for the CDR3 is TGTGCCAGCAGTTCGCACAGAACCTACGAGCAGTACTTC. It is translated as CASSSHRTYEQYF.

CDR3 nucleotide sequence: TGTGCCTGGAGTGGGGGCGGGACCGGGGCCAACGTCCTGACTTTC. Translated: CAWSGGGTGANVLTF. J is TRBJ2-6 and V is TRBV30; D might be TRBD2 (6 bases). Germline CDR1 and CDR2: GTSNPN and SVGIG (reference sequence). The CDR3 is 15 amino acids. Trimming stripped 1 base from V and 4 bases from J, with 11 bases between. The variable domain in full, completed from reference TRBV30 and TRBJ2-6, reads SQTIHQWPATLVQPVGSPLSLECTVEGTSNPNLYWYRQAAGRGLQLLFYSVGIGQISSEVPQNLSASRPQDRQFILSSKKLLLSDSGFYLCAWSGGGTGANVLTFGAGSRLTVL.

The J gene is TRBJ1-2, the V gene TRBV28, with D possibly being TRBD1 (5 bases). The ends were cut back, 8 bases at V and 3 bases at J, with 19 bases in the middle. Germline V gene lookup returns CDR1 MDHEN and CDR2 SYDVKM. CDR3 size: 15 residues. As DNA, the CDR3 is TGTGCCAGCCAAGGGGCTGCAGGGAGGCACTATGGCTACACCTTC. Its protein product is CASQGAAGRHYGYTF.

This clone was seen just once. The rearrangement links TRBV21-1 to TRBJ1-5; the table's D gene call, TRBD1, was not cross checked with the DNA. TRBV21-1 is deemed a pseudogene. The CDR3 consists of 14 residues. The CDR3 DNA is TGTGCCAGCAGCAAACCTCAGGGGAATCAGCCCCAGCATTTT. It encodes CASSKPQGNQPQHF.

This clone appeared once. The chain recombines TRBV4-1 with TRBJ2-7, with TRBD2 identical over 15 bases. The V gene end was trimmed by 4 bases and the J gene end by 5 bases; junction bases not matched to a gene: 12. The CDR3 covers 18 residues. CDR1 is MGHRA, CDR2 YSYEKL, per germline. This CDR3 is CASSPGLAGGHRRNEQYF. The CDR3 DNA follows: TGCGCCAGCAGCCCAGGACTAGCGGGAGGGCACAGGCGAAACGAGCAGTACTTC.

This clone was picked up one time. V is TRBV29-1 and J is TRBJ2-7; TRBD1 agrees at 8 bases. V dropped 7 bases and J dropped 1; count of bases not matched to a gene: 6. The CDR3 length is 13 residues. Looked up from germline, CDR1 is SQVTM and CDR2 is ANQGSEA. CDR3 sequence: CSARTGRSYEQYF. The CDR3 nucleotides are TGCAGCGCTAGGACAGGGCGATCCTACGAGCAGTACTTC.

The CDR3 loop reads CASSPGYQETQYF. DNA for the CDR3: TGTGCCAGCTCACCCGGGTACCAAGAGACCCAGTACTTC. This chain links TRBV18 with TRBJ2-5; D unclear. Germline CDR1 KGHSH, CDR2 LQKENI. The CDR3 runs to 13 residues. Trimming left V 3 bases short and J 0 bases short, with 5 bases between. Drawing the rest from reference TRBV18 and TRBJ2-5, the complete variable domain is NAGVMQNPRHLVRRRGQEARLRCSPMKGHSHVYWYRQLPEEGLKFMVYLQKENIIDESGMPKERFSAEFPKEGPSILRIQQVVRGDSAAYFCASSPGYQETQYFGPGTRLLVL.

The gene calls are TRBV29-1 and TRBJ1-1; no clear D. The CDR3 extends over 14 amino acids. V gave up 2 bases and J gave up 1 base, with 11 bases separating them. The germline V gene encodes CDR1 SQVTM and CDR2 ANQGSEA. The CDR3 sequence is CSVERRGENTEAFF. DNA for the CDR3: TGCAGCGTTGAAAGGCGGGGAGAGAACACTGAAGCTTTCTTT.

The CDR3 bases are TGCAGCGTAGGGGACAGGGCTGGAAACACCATATATTTT. Protein product: CSVGDRAGNTIYF. The chain uses TRBV29-1 and TRBJ1-3; TRBD1 matches 9 bases. The CDR3 is 13 amino acids. Germline assignment: CDR1 SQVTM and CDR2 ANQGSEA. Trimming at V came to 6 bases and at J to 2 bases, leaving 2 bases not matched to a gene.

This clone was seen a handful of times. The chain is built from TRBV5-1 and TRBJ2-1; 11 positions agree with TRBD2. In germline, CDR1 is SGHRS, CDR2 YFSETQ. Trimming cost V 1 base and J 8 bases; bases outside gene matches: 8. This CDR3 has 16 residues. In DNA form, the CDR3 reads TGCGCCAGCAGCTTGCCCCGACTAGCGGGAAAGGATGAGCAGTTCTTC. Translated: CASSLPRLAGKDEQFF.

The rearrangement joins TRBV12-3 or TRBV12-4 to TRBJ2-7, with D uncertain. This CDR3 spans 13 amino acids. V lost 2 bases and J lost 1, with 6 bases in between. The CDR3 nucleotides read TGTGCCAGCAGTTTACAGGATTCCTACGAGCAGTACTTC. Residues: CASSLQDSYEQYF.

This chain uses TRBV30 with TRBJ2-7; possibly TRBD2 for D (5 bases). V lost 1 base and J 2 bases, leaving 9 bases between the germline ends. Germline lookup yields CDR1 GTSNPN and CDR2 SVGIG (reference sequence). This CDR3 is built from 13 residues. The CDR3 sequence is CAWSGSAAYEQYF. Here the CDR3 DNA reads TGTGCCTGGAGTGGTAGCGCCGCCTACGAGCAGTACTTC.

Written as DNA, the CDR3 is TGTGCCAGCAGCTTATCTTCTAGCGGGAAAGTCAAAAACATTCAGTACTTC. Translating it yields CASSLSSSGKVKNIQYF. The V call is TRBV7-2, the J call TRBJ2-4; 9 nucleotides match TRBD2. Germline assignment: CDR1 SGHTA and CDR2 FQGNSA. This CDR3 spans 17 amino acids. V shed 2 bases, J shed 3 bases, and the junction held 8 bases outside the gene matches.